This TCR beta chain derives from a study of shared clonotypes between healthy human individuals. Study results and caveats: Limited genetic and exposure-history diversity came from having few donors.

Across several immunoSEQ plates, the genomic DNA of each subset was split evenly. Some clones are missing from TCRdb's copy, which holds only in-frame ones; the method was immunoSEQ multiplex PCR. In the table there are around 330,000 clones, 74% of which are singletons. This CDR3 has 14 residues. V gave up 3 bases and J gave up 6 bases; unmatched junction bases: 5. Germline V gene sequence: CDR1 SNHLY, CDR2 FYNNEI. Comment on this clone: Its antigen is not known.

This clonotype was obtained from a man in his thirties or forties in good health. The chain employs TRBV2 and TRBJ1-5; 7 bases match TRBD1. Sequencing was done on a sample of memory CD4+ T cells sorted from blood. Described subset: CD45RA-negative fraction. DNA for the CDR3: TGTGCCAGCAGTGAGAGACAGGGCAGTCAGCCCCAGCATTTT. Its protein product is CASSERQGSQPQHF.